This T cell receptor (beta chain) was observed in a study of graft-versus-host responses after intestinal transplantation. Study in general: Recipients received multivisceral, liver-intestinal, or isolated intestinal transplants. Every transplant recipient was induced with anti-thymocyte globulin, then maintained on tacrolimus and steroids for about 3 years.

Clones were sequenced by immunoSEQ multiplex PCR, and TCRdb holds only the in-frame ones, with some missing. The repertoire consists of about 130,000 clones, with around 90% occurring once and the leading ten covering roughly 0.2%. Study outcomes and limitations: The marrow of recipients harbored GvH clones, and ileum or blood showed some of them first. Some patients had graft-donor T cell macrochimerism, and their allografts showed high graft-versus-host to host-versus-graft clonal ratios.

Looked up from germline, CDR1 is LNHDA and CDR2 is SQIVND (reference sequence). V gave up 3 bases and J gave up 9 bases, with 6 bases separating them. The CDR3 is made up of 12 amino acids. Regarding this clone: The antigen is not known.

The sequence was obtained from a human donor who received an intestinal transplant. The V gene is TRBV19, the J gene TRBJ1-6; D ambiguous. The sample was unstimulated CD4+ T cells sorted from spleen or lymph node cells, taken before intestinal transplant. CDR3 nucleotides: TGTGCCAGTAGTATGAAGGGTTCACCCCTCCACTTT. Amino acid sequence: CASSMKGSPLHF.